The 15 T cell receptor beta chains below come from one sample, sequenced in a study of blood T cell repertoires in COVID-19. TCRdb's table, derived via immunoSEQ multiplex PCR, lists solely in-frame clones and lacks some. The data hold about 140,000 clones, with around 86% observed a single time. The sample was peripheral blood. These receptors all stem from a woman aged 80 or older with acute or convalescent COVID-19.

This rearrangement joins TRBV9 to TRBJ2-3; D is unresolved. V lost 0 bases to trimming and J lost 2 bases, with 13 bases between them. There are 16 residues in the CDR3. Germline CDR1 is SGDLS and CDR2 is YYNGEE. The CDR3 sequence: CASSVAARFATDTQYF. CDR3 in DNA: TGTGCCAGCAGCGTAGCAGCCAGGTTTGCCACAGATACGCAGTATTTT.

This rearrangement joins TRBV2 to TRBJ1-4; tentative D call: TRBD1 (5 bases). V was trimmed by 8 bases and J by 11 bases, leaving 12 bases between them. The CDR3 consists of 11 residues. In germline, CDR1 is SNHLY, CDR2 FYNNEI. The DNA for the CDR3 is TGTGCCAGCCATACAGGACGGAAACTGTTTTTT. It encodes CASHTGRKLFF. Variable domain in full (rest from reference TRBV2 and TRBJ1-4): EPEVTQTPSHQVTQMGQEVILRCVPISNHLYFYWYRQILGQKVEFLVSFYNNEISEKSEIFDDQFSVERPDGSNFTLKIRSTKLEDSAMYFCASHTGRKLFFGSGTQLSVL.

The chain joins TRBV12-3 or TRBV12-4 to TRBJ1-2; D possibly corresponds to TRBD1 (6 bases). Trimming stripped 9 bases from V and 4 bases from J, with 12 bases between. The CDR3 covers 12 residues. CDR3 nucleotides: TGTGCCAGGCGGACAGACCTCTATGGCTACACCTTC. Its translation: CARRTDLYGYTF.

The genes are TRBV10-1 and TRBJ2-3, with D tentatively TRBD1 (6 bases). Per germline, CDR1 WNHNN and CDR2 SYGVQD (reference sequence). Trimming stripped 4 bases from V and 4 bases from J, with 12 bases between. The CDR3 is 14 amino acids. This CDR3 is CASSAGPGADTQYF. CDR3 in DNA: TGCGCCAGCAGTGCAGGGCCAGGGGCAGATACGCAGTATTTT.

The V and J genes are TRBV7-8 and TRBJ2-5; 12 positions agree with TRBD1. This CDR3 contains 16 residues. CDR1 is SGHVS, CDR2 FQNEAQ, per germline. With V trimmed by 3 bases and J by 5 bases, 7 bases remained unmatched. The chain's CDR3 is CASSFNRDRGLETQYF. In nucleotides, the CDR3 is TGTGCCAGCAGCTTCAACCGGGACAGGGGGCTGGAGACCCAGTACTTC.

CDR3 sequence reads: CASSPDRGYSNQPQHF. The CDR3 DNA reads TGTGCCAGCTCACCAGATCGGGGTTATAGCAATCAGCCCCAGCATTTT. This chain links TRBV18 with TRBJ1-5, with D unresolved. The CDR3 is made up of 16 amino acids. Germline lookup yields CDR1 KGHSH and CDR2 LQKENI. The V end lost 2 bases, the J end lost 0 bases, and 11 bases lay between the germline ends. The full variable domain, with the rest looked up from reference TRBV18 and TRBJ1-5, is NAGVMQNPRHLVRRRGQEARLRCSPMKGHSHVYWYRQLPEEGLKFMVYLQKENIIDESGMPKERFSAEFPKEGPSILRIQQVVRGDSAAYFCASSPDRGYSNQPQHFGDGTRLSIL.

The chain has TRBV5-1 and TRBJ2-1; D may be TRBD2 (6 bases). The CDR3 loop spans 14 amino acids. V lost 4 bases and J lost 8, with 16 bases in between. Germline loops: CDR1 SGHRS, CDR2 YFSETQ. CDR3 DNA: TGCGCCAGCAGCGCGGGACTGAAGATCGATGAGCAGTTCTTC. This gives the protein CASSAGLKIDEQFF.

V is TRBV19 and J is TRBJ2-7, with D perhaps TRBD1 (6 bases). The germline V and J ends were trimmed by 4 bases and 5 bases, with 18 bases remaining between them. The CDR3 consists of 15 residues. Germline V gene sequence: CDR1 LNHDA, CDR2 SQIVND (reference sequence). In DNA, the CDR3 is TGTGCCAGTAGTAGCAACCCACCTGGGGGCGACGAGCAGTACTTC. It yields the protein CASSSNPPGGDEQYF.

The chain links TRBV7-8 to TRBJ2-2; 13 nucleotides agree with TRBD2. V trimming: 5 bases; J trimming: 4 bases; junction bases outside the gene matches: 10. Germline CDR1 is SGHVS and CDR2 is FQNEAQ. This CDR3 region has 18 residues. Written as DNA, the CDR3 is TGTGCCAGCAGCCTACCTCGGACTAGCGGGGGTGGCACCGGGGAGCTGTTTTTT. Translation: CASSLPRTSGGGTGELFF.

V usage is TRBV3-1 (or the pseudogene TRBV3-2) and J usage is TRBJ1-1; perhaps TRBD1 as D (6 bases). CDR1 and CDR2 from the germline V gene are LGHDT and YNNKEL (reference sequence). The CDR3 spans 12 residues. Trimming stripped 1 base from V and 11 bases from J, with 11 bases between. The DNA for the CDR3 is TGTGCCAGCAGCCAAGGGGGGGGCCAGGCTTTCTTT. Its protein product is CASSQGGGQAFF.

The V gene is TRBV28, the J gene TRBJ1-1; D is unclear. Trimming shortened V by 3 bases and J by 6 bases, and 11 bases separated the two germline ends. This CDR3 comprises 13 residues. The V gene's germline CDR1 is MDHEN and CDR2 SYDVKM. The CDR3 sequence: CASSLVTHSEAFF. DNA of the CDR3: TGTGCCAGCAGTTTGGTGACACACTCTGAAGCTTTCTTT.

This clone was picked up one time. The chain is built from TRBV10-3 and TRBJ2-5, with TRBD1 matching over 8 bases. The CDR3 length is 13 residues. In germline, CDR1 is ENHRY, CDR2 SYGVKD. The J segment lost 6 bases and the V segment lost 3 bases, leaving 3 bases of the junction unmatched. The CDR3 here is CAISDQGAKTQYF. In DNA, the CDR3 is TGTGCCATCAGTGACCAGGGGGCAAAGACCCAGTACTTC.

V gene TRBV12-3 or TRBV12-4 combines with J gene TRBJ1-1; D possibly corresponds to TRBD1 (6 bases). Trimming removed 6 bases from V and 12 bases from J, with 17 bases in between. The CDR3 contains 12 residues. This chain's CDR3 is CASRFLGGGPFF. As DNA, the CDR3 is TGTGCCAGCAGATTTTTAGGGGGGGGGCCTTTCTTT.

In this sample, this clone turned up a few times. The V call is TRBV7-2, the J call TRBJ1-6; 9 bases are shared with TRBD1. V trimming: 7 bases; J trimming: 9 bases; junction bases outside the gene matches: 16. Looked up from germline, CDR1 is SGHTA and CDR2 is FQGNSA. The CDR3 is 17 amino acids. The DNA of the CDR3 is TGTGCCAGCACGGACATTTATGGGGACAGGGCGTTTTCACCCCTCCACTTT. Translation: CASTDIYGDRAFSPLHF.

J is TRBJ2-7 and V is TRBV7-2, with D possibly matching TRBD1 (6 bases). Germline CDR1 reads SGHTA; CDR2 reads FQGNSA. This CDR3 comprises 16 residues. Trimming pared 0 bases from V and 6 bases from J, leaving 18 bases between. The DNA of the CDR3 is TGTGCCAGCAGCTTAGCCGCAACAGGGTCCCAAGGCGAGCAGTACTTC. It encodes CASSLAATGSQGEQYF.